This TCR beta chain was captured in a study of neoadjuvant anti-PD-1 for oral cavity cancer (dated by TCRdb to 2020 to 2023). For context, the study as a whole: Three to four biweekly doses of nivolumab at 3 mg/kg were mostly administered to patients before curative-intent surgical resection. There were about a dozen patients in the parent correlative cohort, and the response rate was less than 40%. Patients without progression received a fourth nivolumab dose around day 43 and underwent definitive surgical resection on days 50-56. Under RECIST 1.1, patients with complete response, partial response or stable disease were classed as responders, and patients with progression were classed as non-responders. The paper as a whole reports these results and caveats: Within PBMCs, T cell clonality (Gini index) was significantly higher in non-responders than responders after neoadjuvant nivolumab. The TCR analyses had only a few patients in each response group, and the authors called for validation in larger cohorts. Higher pretreatment blood Treg/Th17 ratios correlated with both higher pretreatment blood TCRbeta clonality and lower post-treatment tumor TCRbeta clonality.

The sample's time point label, decoded: before neoadjuvant nivolumab. None of the patients had received prior systemic or radiation treatment, and all were newly diagnosed with stage II-IVA oral cavity squamous cell carcinoma. The cohort consisted of patients with HPV-negative, locally advanced oral cavity squamous cell carcinoma. Peripheral blood mononuclear cells were analyzed directly, without maintenance or expansion in culture. The samples were obtained from a longitudinal correlative study of a single-arm phase II trial testing neoadjuvant nivolumab in oral cavity squamous cell carcinoma. Genomic DNA-based TCRbeta sequencing was performed on subject-matched pre- and post-treatment PBMCs and tumors from three responders and three non-responders. Peripheral blood mononuclear cells were drawn once before nivolumab treatment and a second time after treatment, when surgery took place. The Maxwell RSC DNA from Cells kit was used to extract genomic DNA from PBMCs.

For deep sequencing, PBMC libraries mostly used roughly 470 ng of input genomic DNA, with six replicates for each sample. TCRbeta libraries were prepared with the immunoSEQ hsTCRbeta kit according to the manufacturer's instructions. Sequencing of the completed libraries took place using an Illumina NovaSeq 6000 S4 flow cell after they had been pooled to around 3.3 nM. The authors' analysis ran thus. Raw data preprocessing and quality control were performed with the immunoSEQ Analyzer. The analysis was limited to productive rearrangements, and each clonotype was defined by a unique CDR3 amino acid sequence. Repertoire clonality was estimated as the Gini-Simpson index, which was calculated using the R package tcR. Student's t test was used to compare Gini indices, and Pearson correlation was used to assess associations with tumor size change. The source is immuneACCESS, and TCRdb retained only in-frame sequences with V and J called. Part of the clones is not carried over; for the studies checked, unresolved V genes explain less than half of this, and the remainder is unexplained. V and J calls and clone size follow that table, whereas D and trimming were derived from the DNA. Counted in this sample were 6,700 or so clones; approximately 80% of them appeared once. The ten largest make up about 3% of the sample.

The CDR3 holds 14 amino acids from the cysteine to the phenylalanine. The retained sequence is limited to the CDR3, 42 bases, with the frame set at the first base. V is clipped by 4 bases and J by 5 bases, and the sequence between their germline boundaries is 15 bases long. Taken from the germline V gene, the CDR1 and CDR2 loops are SGHAT and FQNNGV. About this clone: Its specific antigen is unknown. No much larger clone is present one base from it, and per-base qualities are unavailable.

Recombination linked TRBV11-2 to TRBJ2-7; the best D guess is TRBD1, with 5 bases matching. The TCR comes from a person between 35 and 79 years old with oral cavity squamous cell carcinoma. Material: PBMCs, obtained before nivolumab (anti-PD-1) treatment. The DNA sequence is TGTGCCAGCAGCTCGGACACCCGAGTGGACGAGCAGTACTTC. It translates to CASSSDTRVDEQYF.